The present TCR beta chain was sequenced within a study of metastatic and nonmetastatic thyroid tumors. Patients underwent thyroid surgery, and none had received any treatment before it. CDR1 and CDR2 (germline): MNHNY, SVGAGI (reference sequence). With 2 bases removed from V and 7 bases from J, the gap between germline ends came to 6 bases. The CDR3 length is 13 residues. TCRdb reprocessed the PCR reads via MiXCR. The sample records 35,000 or so clones, 18% being singletons. This clone was seen repeatedly, ten times or more. This receptor was identified in a male donor with papillary thyroid cancer or a benign thyroid nodule (not recorded which). Some clones in this sample may be carry-over from other donors' samples. J is TRBJ1-6 and V is TRBV6-6; no definite D call. The specimen sequenced was blood. CDR3 sequence (DNA): TGTGCCAGCAGTTACGACGGGAATTCACCCCTCCACTTT. Its protein is CASSYDGNSPLHF.